Listed here are 17 T cell receptor beta chains from one sample, sequenced in a study of blood T cell repertoires in COVID-19. Some clones are missing from TCRdb's copy, which holds only in-frame ones; the method was immunoSEQ multiplex PCR. Of about 200,000 clones listed, about 83% were seen once; the top ten hold 6.2%. Sequenced input: peripheral blood. Receptor source: a man aged 55 to 69 who had recovered from COVID-19.

J is TRBJ2-5 and V is TRBV9; TRBD2 matches at 14 bases. The CDR3 has 15 amino acids. Trimming took 0 bases from V and 9 from J; bases not matched to a gene: 4. Per the germline V gene, CDR1 is SGDLS and CDR2 is YYNGEE. CDR3 protein: CASSVVGTSGSSQYF. CDR3 DNA: TGTGCCAGCAGCGTAGTAGGGACTAGCGGGAGTTCCCAGTACTTC.

In DNA, the CDR3 is TGTGCCAGCAGCTTACGTTTAGCGGGGGGGCTTGATACGCAGTATTTT. Amino acids: CASSLRLAGGLDTQYF. The chain employs TRBV7-3 and TRBJ2-3; TRBD2 agrees at 11 bases. The CDR3 has 16 residues. J gave up 6 bases and V 2 bases, and 7 bases lay outside the gene matches. CDR1 is SGHTA, CDR2 FQGTGA, per germline.

The gene calls are TRBV19 and TRBJ2-6; D unclear. Deletions cut 6 bases from V and 2 bases from J, with 11 bases between. CDR1 LNHDA and CDR2 SQIVND come from the germline V gene (reference sequence). The CDR3 is 15 amino acids. The DNA for the CDR3 is TGTGCCAGTAGCCCCATAACTGCTGGGGCCAACGTCCTGACTTTC. Encoded protein: CASSPITAGANVLTF.

The chain combines TRBV10-2 with TRBJ2-1; no reliable D call. The CDR3 covers 15 residues. The V gene lost 2 bases and the J gene lost 10 bases, with 18 bases spanning the gap. Germline V CDR1 and CDR2: WSHSY, SAAADI. The CDR3, as DNA: TGCGCCAGCAGTGAGCGGTCTGGCGGTCTTGGGGAGCAGTTCTTC. It specifies CASSERSGGLGEQFF.

The DNA for the CDR3 is TGTGCCAGCAGCCTGAGCTACACTGAAGCTTTCTTT. It yields the protein CASSLSYTEAFF. The gene calls are TRBV5-5 and TRBJ1-1; no firm D call. Germline V CDR1 and CDR2: SGHKS, YYEKEE (reference sequence). V was pared by 4 bases and J by 3 bases, with 7 bases between. The CDR3 consists of 12 residues.

The rearrangement links TRBV19 to TRBJ1-1; 7 bases fit TRBD1. V trimming: 5 bases; J trimming: 4 bases; junction bases outside the gene matches: 7. Germline CDR1 and CDR2: LNHDA and SQIVND (reference sequence). The CDR3 length is 14 residues. Here the CDR3 reads CASSLTGWSTEAFF. DNA for the CDR3: TGTGCCAGTAGTCTGACAGGGTGGTCCACTGAAGCTTTCTTT.

This chain connects TRBV7-2 to TRBJ2-4, with D possibly being TRBD2 (6 bases). V lost 3 bases and J lost 1, with 19 bases in between. This CDR3 spans 18 amino acids. Germline CDR1 SGHTA, CDR2 FQGNSA. The CDR3 DNA reads TGTGCCAGCAGCTTGAGGCCGGAGGGCTCCAGCGCCAAAAACATTCAGTACTTC. Translation: CASSLRPEGSSAKNIQYF. The whole variable domain, remainder taken from reference TRBV7-2 and TRBJ2-4, is GAGVSQSPSNKVTEKGKDVELRCDPISGHTALYWYRQSLGQGLEFLIYFQGNSAPDKSGLPSDRFSAERTGGSVSTLTIQRTQQEDSAVYLCASSLRPEGSSAKNIQYFGAGTRLSVL.

V usage is TRBV6-2 or TRBV6-3 and J usage is TRBJ2-7; D unclear. V was cut by 5 bases and J by 7 bases, with 9 bases left in between. CDR3 length: 11 residues. Germline V CDR1 and CDR2: MNHEY, SVGEGT. The CDR3 DNA is TGTGCCAGCAGTCCGTCGAGGGAGCAGTACTTC. This codes for CASSPSREQYF.

V and J are TRBV7-7 and TRBJ2-2; no firm D call. Germline loops: CDR1 SSHAT, CDR2 FNYEAQ (reference sequence). The CDR3 has 14 amino acids. V lost 4 bases to trimming and J lost 2 bases, with 8 bases between them. CDR3 nucleotide sequence: TGTGCCAGCAGCTCTAACAGAAACACCGGGGAGCTGTTTTTT. This codes for CASSSNRNTGELFF.

DNA of the CDR3: TGTGCCAGCAGCCAAGGCGGGAGTAGTGACTACAATGAGCAGTTCTTC. It is translated as CASSQGGSSDYNEQFF. The V gene is TRBV3-1 (or the pseudogene TRBV3-2), the J gene TRBJ2-1; 7 bases are shared with TRBD2. Germline V CDR1 and CDR2: LGHDT, YNNKEL (reference sequence). This CDR3 spans 16 amino acids. V shed 1 base, J shed 3 bases, and the junction held 6 bases outside the gene matches.

This CDR3 is CASSRTSGGGEQYF. As DNA, the CDR3 is TGTGCCAGCAGCAGGACTAGCGGAGGTGGTGAGCAGTACTTC. The chain has TRBV27 and TRBJ2-7, with 10 bases aligning to TRBD2. CDR1 and CDR2 from the germline V gene are MNHEY and SMNVEV (reference sequence). This CDR3 contains 14 residues. V trimming: 6 bases; J trimming: 7 bases; junction bases outside the gene matches: 9.

V usage is TRBV7-2 and J usage is TRBJ1-1; no firm D call. The CDR3 has 15 amino acids. In germline, CDR1 is SGHTA, CDR2 FQGNSA. Trimming pared 0 bases from V and 4 bases from J, leaving 12 bases between. CDR3 sequence: CASSLASGMGTEAFF. Here the CDR3 DNA reads TGTGCCAGCAGCTTAGCTTCCGGGATGGGCACTGAAGCTTTCTTT.

The V gene is TRBV6-2 or TRBV6-3, the J gene TRBJ1-5, with D possibly being TRBD1 (6 bases). Germline CDR1 reads MNHEY; CDR2 reads SVGEGT. The ends were cut back, 5 bases at V and 4 bases at J, with 9 bases in the middle. This CDR3 spans 13 amino acids. The CDR3 region is CASSTQGNQPQHF. CDR3 DNA sequence: TGTGCCAGCAGTACACAGGGAAATCAGCCCCAGCATTTT.

The V and J genes are TRBV30 and TRBJ2-7, with D possibly TRBD2 on 5 matching bases. The CDR3 spans 13 residues. Trimming pared 0 bases from V and 6 bases from J, leaving 12 bases between. From germline, CDR1 is GTSNPN and CDR2 SVGIG (reference sequence). The CDR3, as DNA: TGTGCCTGGAGTGTACGGGAAGGGCTCGAGCAGTACTTC. Protein sequence: CAWSVREGLEQYF.

The V gene is TRBV24-1, the J gene TRBJ1-5; D gene uncertain. This CDR3 region has 12 residues. Germline assignment: CDR1 KGHDR and CDR2 SFDVKD. V was cut by 4 bases and J by 4 bases, with 4 bases left in between. The CDR3 reads CATSDSNQPQHF. The CDR3 DNA follows: TGTGCCACCAGTGACAGTAATCAGCCCCAGCATTTT.

Written as DNA, the CDR3 is TGTGCCAGCAGCGACGGGACTAGGCAAGAGACCCAGTACTTC. Amino acid sequence: CASSDGTRQETQYF. The genes are TRBV5-4 and TRBJ2-5; 8 bases fit TRBD2. The CDR3 covers 14 residues. The J segment lost 2 bases and the V segment lost 4 bases, leaving 4 bases of the junction unmatched. In germline, CDR1 is SGHNT, CDR2 YYREEE (reference sequence).

Concerning this clone: Compared with germline, one end of the junction differs, possibly owing to a read error. This chain connects TRBV5-8 to TRBJ1-2, with 7 nucleotides matching TRBD1. CDR3 size: 13 residues. Per germline, CDR1 SGHTS and CDR2 YDEGEE. CDR3 sequence: CASTLTGISGYTF. CDR3 in DNA: TGTGCCAGCACCTTGACAGGGATATCTGGCTACACCTTC.